This note documents a single T cell receptor beta chain sequence. This sample was taken from a study of identical twins. A single record per CDR3 protein comes from TCRdb applying MiXCR to the 5' RACE reads. The table records hundreds of thousands of distinct CDR3 sequences, around a sixth of them present only once. These data also formed part of another study, on T cells expressing NK-cell markers.

The sample was PBMCs. This clonotype was obtained from a young woman in good health.

In nucleotides, the CDR3 is TGTGCCAGCAGTTACCGGCCCTGGAACACTGAAGCTTTCTTT. Translating it yields CASSYRPWNTEAFF. V gene TRBV6-5 combines with J gene TRBJ1-1; D remains ambiguous. Trimming pared 2 bases from V and 1 base from J, leaving 8 bases between. The CDR3 runs 14 residues. The germline CDR1 and CDR2 sequences are MNHEY and SVGAGI.